This T cell receptor beta chain was profiled in a study of vaccination effects on CD4 cells after COVID-19. Overall study: Following the second dose by a median of 72 days, the post-vaccine samples were obtained.

Before sequencing took place, the ViraFEST assay used viral peptide pools to expand antigen-specific CD4+ T cells. With 9 to 11 days of culture completed, CD4+ T cells were isolated. Two-dose vaccination with either BNT162b2 or mRNA-1273 was given to the participants. Having tested negative for nucleocapsid antibodies, the vaccine recipients showed no prior SARS-CoV-2 infection. A word on this clone: The antigen remains unidentified.

V was clipped by 0 bases and J by 3 bases, with 9 bases between them. CDR1 and CDR2 (germline): SGHRS, YFSETQ. This CDR3 has 14 amino acids. Method: immunoSEQ multiplex PCR; TCRdb's copy keeps in-frame clones and lacks some. The sample records 65,000 to 75,000 clones, around 70% being singletons. This sequence joins TRBV5-1 and TRBJ1-1; D perhaps matches TRBD1 (6 bases). The receptor comes from a human donor who received a COVID-19 vaccine. The source was CD4+ T cells from PBMCs cultured with HCoV-229E spike peptides, collected after COVID-19 vaccination. The CDR3 loop is CASSLEGVYTEAFF. CDR3 in DNA: TGCGCCAGCAGCTTGGAGGGGGTGTACACTGAAGCTTTCTTT.